This TCR beta chain appears in the sequencing data of a study of breast tumors, draining lymph nodes, adjacent tissues. Study results and caveats: Data only fit, rather than demonstrated, lymph node origin of most tumor T cells. Compared with lymph nodes, tumors were less diverse; compared with nontumor tissue, more.

One entry per CDR3 protein results from TCRdb running MiXCR on the multiplex PCR reads. The data show 20,000 to 25,000 distinct CDR3 sequences, approximately 32% seen once. The CDR3 consists of 15 residues. The V end was cut by 5 bases, the J end by 4 bases, with 18 bases between. Germline CDR1 and CDR2: SGHTA and FQGNSA. This clonotype showed up many times. The antigen is not known. The sequence came from a female donor with breast cancer. Some clones in this sample may be carry-over from other donors' samples. The chain is built from TRBV7-2 and TRBJ2-7; TRBD2 might be the D (6 bases). The sample consisted of breast tumor tissue. DNA for the CDR3: TGTGCCAGCAGCCCAGCCCGGGACTGGACATACGAGCAGTACTTC. Amino acids: CASSPARDWTYEQYF. The entire variable domain, with the rest obtained from reference TRBV7-2 and TRBJ2-7, is as follows: GAGVSQSPSNKVTEKGKDVELRCDPISGHTALYWYRQSLGQGLEFLIYFQGNSAPDKSGLPSDRFSAERTGGSVSTLTIQRTQQEDSAVYLCASSPARDWTYEQYFGPGTRLTVT.